The rows below give T cell receptor beta chains drawn from one sample of a study of blood T cell repertoires in COVID-19. Assay used: immunoSEQ multiplex PCR; TCRdb lists only in-frame clones, some missing. The table records about 260,000 clones, over 70% of them present only once. The specimen was peripheral blood. All receptors come from a woman between 35 and 50 years old who had recovered from COVID-19. The CDR3 runs from the conserved cysteine through the conserved F or W. A D gene is named only where the DNA matches it firmly. Clone sizes are given selectively: once, few, many, or a class where the clone is expanded.

V	J	size	D	DNA	CDR3
TRBV10-2	TRBJ2-7	NA	TRBD1	TGCGCCAGCAGTACTAATCCGACAGGGGGCTACGAGCAGTACTTC	CASSTNPTGGYEQYF
TRBV11-2	TRBJ2-7	NA	NA	TGTGCCAGCCGCCCCCCGGGCTACGAGCAGTACTTC	CASRPPGYEQYF
TRBV2	TRBJ2-7	NA	TRBD1	TGTGCCAGCGGGGACCGGGACAGATCCTACGAGCAGTACTTC	CASGDRDRSYEQYF
TRBV18	TRBJ1-2	once	NA	TGTGCCAGCTCACTGCTAGAAGAGGGCTATGGCTACACCTTC	CASSLLEEGYGYTF
TRBV2	TRBJ2-7	few	NA	TGTGCCAGCAGGGACTGGCGGGGGCCTCCCTACGAGCAGTACTTC	CASRDWRGPPYEQYF
TRBV19	TRBJ1-2	NA	TRBD1	TGTGCCAGTAGTATAGTTGGGACAGGGAACTATGGCTACACCTTC	CASSIVGTGNYGYTF
TRBV27	TRBJ2-5	NA	NA	TGTGCCAGCAGTTTACAAGGGGGAGAGACCCAGTACTTC	CASSLQGGETQYF
TRBV6-5	TRBJ1-2	NA	TRBD1	TGTGCCAGCAGATGGACAGGGAACTATGGCTACACCTTC	CASRWTGNYGYTF
TRBV2	TRBJ2-5	NA	TRBD2	TGTGCCAGCATGGGACTAGCGGGGGTCGAGACCCAGTACTTC	CASMGLAGVETQYF
TRBV9	TRBJ2-7	few	NA	TGTGCCAGCAGCCCACTGGGGCGGAGCTCCTACGAGCAGTACTTC	CASSPLGRSSYEQYF
TRBV11-3	TRBJ1-2	NA	NA	TGTGCCAGCAGCTTAGTGGTTGAGGGGGAGCTCAATGCCGACTATGGCTACACCTTC	CASSLVVEGELNADYGYTF
TRBV5-1	TRBJ1-4	NA	NA	TGCGCCAGCAGCTTGGGGAAAGAGGCAACTAATGAAAAACTGTTTTTT	CASSLGKEATNEKLFF
TRBV4-3	TRBJ1-2	NA	NA	TGCGCCAGCAGCCAAGAGCTTCCTCTCTCGAGGATGGTTTTGACCTATGGCTACACCTTC	CASSQELPLSRMVLTYGYTF